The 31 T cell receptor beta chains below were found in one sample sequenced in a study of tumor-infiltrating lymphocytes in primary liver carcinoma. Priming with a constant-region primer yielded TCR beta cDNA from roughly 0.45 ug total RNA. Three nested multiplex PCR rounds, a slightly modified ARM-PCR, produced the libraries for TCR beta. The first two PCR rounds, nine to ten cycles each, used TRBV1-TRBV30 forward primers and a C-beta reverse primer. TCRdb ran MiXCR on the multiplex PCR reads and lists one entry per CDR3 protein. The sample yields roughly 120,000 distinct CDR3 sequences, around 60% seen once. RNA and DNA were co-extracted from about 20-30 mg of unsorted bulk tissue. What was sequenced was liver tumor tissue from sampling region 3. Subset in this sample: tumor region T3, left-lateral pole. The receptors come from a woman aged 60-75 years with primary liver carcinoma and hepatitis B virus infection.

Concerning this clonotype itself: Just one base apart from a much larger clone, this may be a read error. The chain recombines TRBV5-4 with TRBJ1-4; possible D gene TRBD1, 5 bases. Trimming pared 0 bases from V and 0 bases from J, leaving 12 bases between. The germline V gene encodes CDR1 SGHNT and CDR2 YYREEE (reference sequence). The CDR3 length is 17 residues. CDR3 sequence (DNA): TGTGCCAGCAGCTTGGGGGGCGCTCCTGCAACTAATGAAAAACTGTTTTTT. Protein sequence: CASSLGGAPATNEKLFF. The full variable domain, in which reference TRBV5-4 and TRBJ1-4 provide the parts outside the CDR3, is ETGVTQSPTHLIKTRGQQVTLRCSSQSGHNTVSWYQQALGQGPQFIFQYYREEENGRGNFPPRFSGLQFPNYSSELNVNALELDDSALYLCASSLGGAPATNEKLFFGSGTQLSVL.

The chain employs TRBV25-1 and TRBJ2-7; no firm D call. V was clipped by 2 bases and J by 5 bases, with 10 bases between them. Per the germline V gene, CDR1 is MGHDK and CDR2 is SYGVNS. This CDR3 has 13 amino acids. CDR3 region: CASSERLGNEQYF. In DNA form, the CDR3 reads TGTGCCAGCAGTGAACGTCTGGGGAACGAGCAGTACTTC.

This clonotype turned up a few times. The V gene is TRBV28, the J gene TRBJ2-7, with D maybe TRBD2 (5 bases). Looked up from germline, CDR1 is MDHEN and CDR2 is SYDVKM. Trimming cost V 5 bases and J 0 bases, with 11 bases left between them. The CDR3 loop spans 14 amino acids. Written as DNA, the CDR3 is TGTGCCAGCAGTCTAGAAAGCGGCTCCTACGAGCAGTACTTC. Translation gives CASSLESGSYEQYF.

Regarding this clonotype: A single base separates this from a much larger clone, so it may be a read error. The DNA for the CDR3 is TGCAGCGTTGAATATCGGGCAGGGGCCCTTTTCAGGTCTGGAAACACCATATATTTT. Protein sequence: CSVEYRAGALFRSGNTIYF. This chain joins TRBV29-1 and TRBJ1-3; possible D gene TRBD1, 6 bases. The CDR3 contains 19 residues. Trimming removed 2 bases from V and 1 base from J, with 24 bases in between. CDR1 and CDR2 from the germline V gene are SQVTM and ANQGSEA.

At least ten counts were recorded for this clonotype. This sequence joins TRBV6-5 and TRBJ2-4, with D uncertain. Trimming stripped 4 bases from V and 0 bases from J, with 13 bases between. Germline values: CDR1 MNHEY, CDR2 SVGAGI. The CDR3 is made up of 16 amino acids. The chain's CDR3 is CASSSRGTLAKNIQYF. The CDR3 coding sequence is TGTGCCAGCAGTTCCAGAGGTACCCTAGCCAAAAACATTCAGTACTTC.

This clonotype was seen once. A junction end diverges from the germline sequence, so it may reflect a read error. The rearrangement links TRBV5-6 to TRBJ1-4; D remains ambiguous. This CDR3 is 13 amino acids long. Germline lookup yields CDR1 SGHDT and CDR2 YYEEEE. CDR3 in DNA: TGTGTCAGCAGCTTAAGGGCTAGTGAAAAACTGATTTTT. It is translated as CVSSLRASEKLIF.

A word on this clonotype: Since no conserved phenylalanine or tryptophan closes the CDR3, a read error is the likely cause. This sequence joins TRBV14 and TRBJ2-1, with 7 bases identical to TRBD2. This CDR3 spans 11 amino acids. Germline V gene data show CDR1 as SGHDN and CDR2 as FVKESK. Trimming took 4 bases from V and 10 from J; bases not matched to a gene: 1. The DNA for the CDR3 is TGTGCCAGCAGCCCCGGGGGGGAGCAGTTCCTC. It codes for CASSPGGEQFL.

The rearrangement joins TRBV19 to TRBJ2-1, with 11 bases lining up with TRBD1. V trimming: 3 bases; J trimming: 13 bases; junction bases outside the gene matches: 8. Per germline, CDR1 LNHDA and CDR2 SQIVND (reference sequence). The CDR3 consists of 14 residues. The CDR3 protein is CASSITGTGGFQFF. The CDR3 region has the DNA TGTGCCAGTAGTATCACAGGGACAGGGGGATTTCAGTTCTTC.

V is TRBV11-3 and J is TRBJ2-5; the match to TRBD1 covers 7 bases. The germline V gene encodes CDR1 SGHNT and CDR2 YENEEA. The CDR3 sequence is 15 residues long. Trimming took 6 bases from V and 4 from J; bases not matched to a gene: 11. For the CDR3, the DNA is TGTGCCAGCAGTGAAACCAGGACAGGCAGAGAGACCCAGTACTTC. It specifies CASSETRTGRETQYF.

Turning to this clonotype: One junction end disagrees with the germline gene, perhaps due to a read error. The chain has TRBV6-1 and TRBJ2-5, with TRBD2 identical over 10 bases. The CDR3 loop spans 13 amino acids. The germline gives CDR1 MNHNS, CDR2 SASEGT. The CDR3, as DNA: TGTGTCAGCAGTGTGGGACTAGCGGAGACCCAGTACTTC. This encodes CVSSVGLAETQYF.

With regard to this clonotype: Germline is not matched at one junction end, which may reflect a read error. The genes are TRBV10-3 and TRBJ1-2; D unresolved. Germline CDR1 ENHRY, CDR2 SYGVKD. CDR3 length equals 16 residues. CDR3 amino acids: CAISEPVGSSIYGYTF. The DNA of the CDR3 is TGTGCTATCAGTGAGCCAGTCGGGAGCTCGATCTATGGCTACACCTTC.

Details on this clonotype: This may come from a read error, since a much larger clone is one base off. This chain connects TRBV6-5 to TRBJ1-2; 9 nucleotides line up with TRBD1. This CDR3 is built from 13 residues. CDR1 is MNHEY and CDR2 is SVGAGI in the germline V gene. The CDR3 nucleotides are TGTACCAGCAGTAAACAGGGGGCCTGGGGCTACACCTTC. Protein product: CTSSKQGAWGYTF.

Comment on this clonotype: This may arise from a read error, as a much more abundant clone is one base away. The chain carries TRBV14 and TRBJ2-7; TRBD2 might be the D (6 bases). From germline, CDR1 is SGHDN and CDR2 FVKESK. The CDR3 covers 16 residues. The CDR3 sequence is CASSQGGLDGTYEEYF. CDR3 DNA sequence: TGTGCCAGCAGCCAGGGAGGCCTCGATGGGACCTACGAGGAGTACTTC.

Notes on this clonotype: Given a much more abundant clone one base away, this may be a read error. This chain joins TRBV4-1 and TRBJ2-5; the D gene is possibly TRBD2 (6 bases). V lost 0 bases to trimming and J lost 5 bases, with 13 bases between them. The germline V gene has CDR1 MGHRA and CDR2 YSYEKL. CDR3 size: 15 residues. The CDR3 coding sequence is TGCGCCAGCAGCCAAGAGTACGGGAGTATTGAGACCCAGTACTTC. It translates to CASSQEYGSIETQYF.

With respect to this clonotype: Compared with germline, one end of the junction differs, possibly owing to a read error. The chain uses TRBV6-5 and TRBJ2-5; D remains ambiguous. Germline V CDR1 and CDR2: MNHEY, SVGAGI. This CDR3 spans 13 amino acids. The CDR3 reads CTSSSGRGETQYF. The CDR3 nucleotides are TGTACCAGCAGCTCAGGAAGAGGAGAGACCCAGTACTTC.

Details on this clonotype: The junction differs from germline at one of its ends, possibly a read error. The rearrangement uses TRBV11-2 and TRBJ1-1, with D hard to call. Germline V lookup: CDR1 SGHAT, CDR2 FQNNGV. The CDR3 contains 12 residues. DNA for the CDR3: TGTGCCAGTAGCTCTAAACACTCTGAAGCTTTCTTT. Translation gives CASSSKHSEAFF.

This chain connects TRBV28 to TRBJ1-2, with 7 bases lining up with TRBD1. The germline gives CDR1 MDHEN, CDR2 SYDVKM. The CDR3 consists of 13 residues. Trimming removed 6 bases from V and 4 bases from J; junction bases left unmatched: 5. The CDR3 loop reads CASRQGQPYGYTF. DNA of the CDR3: TGTGCCAGCAGGCAGGGACAGCCCTATGGCTACACCTTC.

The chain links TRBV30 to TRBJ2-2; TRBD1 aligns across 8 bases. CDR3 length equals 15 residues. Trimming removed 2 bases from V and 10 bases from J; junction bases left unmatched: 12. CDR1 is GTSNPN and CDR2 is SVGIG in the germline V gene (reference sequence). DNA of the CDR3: TGTGCCTGGAGTCGGCAGGGGGCGAGGGCCGTGGAGCTGTTTTTT. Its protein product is CAWSRQGARAVELFF.

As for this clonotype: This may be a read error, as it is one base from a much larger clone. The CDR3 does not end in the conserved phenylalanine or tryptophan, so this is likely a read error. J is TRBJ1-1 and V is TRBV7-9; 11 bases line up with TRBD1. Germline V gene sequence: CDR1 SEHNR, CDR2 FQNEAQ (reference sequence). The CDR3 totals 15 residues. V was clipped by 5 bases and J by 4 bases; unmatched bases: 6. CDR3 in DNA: TGTGCCAGCAGCCGACCGGGGACAGGGGGCACTGAAGCTTTCCTT. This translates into CASSRPGTGGTEAFL.

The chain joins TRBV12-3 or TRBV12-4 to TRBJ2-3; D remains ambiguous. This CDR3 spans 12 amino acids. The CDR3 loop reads CTNSSLGDTQYF. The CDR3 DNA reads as TGTACCAACAGTTCCCTTGGGGATACGCAGTATTTT.

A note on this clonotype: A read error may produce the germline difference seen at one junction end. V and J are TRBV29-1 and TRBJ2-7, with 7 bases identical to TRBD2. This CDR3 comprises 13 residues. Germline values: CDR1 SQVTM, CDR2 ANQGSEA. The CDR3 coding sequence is TGCAGCGTGGGGGGGAGTAGCAGCGACGAGCAATACTTC. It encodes CSVGGSSSDEQYF.

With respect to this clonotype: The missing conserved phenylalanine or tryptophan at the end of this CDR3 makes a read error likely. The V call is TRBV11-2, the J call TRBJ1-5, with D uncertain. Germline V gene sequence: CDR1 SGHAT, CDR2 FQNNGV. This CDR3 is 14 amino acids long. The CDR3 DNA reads TGTGTCAGCAGCTTAGGGCAGGTTGGCCAGCCCCAGCATCTT. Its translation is CVSSLGQVGQPQHL.

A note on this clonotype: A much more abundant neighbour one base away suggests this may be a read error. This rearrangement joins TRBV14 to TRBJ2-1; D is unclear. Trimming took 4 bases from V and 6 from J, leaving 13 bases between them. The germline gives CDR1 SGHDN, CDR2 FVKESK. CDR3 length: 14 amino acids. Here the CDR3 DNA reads TGTGCCAGCAGCCCCGAATTCGGGTTCAATGAGCAGTTCTTC. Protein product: CASSPEFGFNEQFF.

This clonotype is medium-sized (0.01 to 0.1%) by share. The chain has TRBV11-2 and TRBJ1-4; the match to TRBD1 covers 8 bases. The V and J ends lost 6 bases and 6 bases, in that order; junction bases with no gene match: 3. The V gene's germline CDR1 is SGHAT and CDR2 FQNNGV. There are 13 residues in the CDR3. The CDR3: CASRDRDHEKLFF. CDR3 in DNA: TGTGCCAGCAGGGACAGGGACCATGAAAAACTGTTTTTT.

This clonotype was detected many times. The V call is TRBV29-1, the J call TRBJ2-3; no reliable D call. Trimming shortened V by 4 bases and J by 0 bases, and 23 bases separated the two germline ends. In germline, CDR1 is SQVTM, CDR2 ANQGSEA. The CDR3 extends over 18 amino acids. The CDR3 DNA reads TGCAGCGTTGTTAGTCTCAAATCGAACGTTGGGAGCACAGATACGCAGTATTTT. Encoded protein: CSVVSLKSNVGSTDTQYF.

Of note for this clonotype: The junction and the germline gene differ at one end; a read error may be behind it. The CDR3 DNA reads as TGTGCCAGCAGTCGAGGTGTGGCAAATACTTCTAACTATGGCTACATCTTC. Translating gives CASSRGVANTSNYGYIF. The chain employs TRBV11-2 and TRBJ1-2; D is unresolved. Germline lookup yields CDR1 SGHAT and CDR2 FQNNGV. This CDR3 contains 17 residues.

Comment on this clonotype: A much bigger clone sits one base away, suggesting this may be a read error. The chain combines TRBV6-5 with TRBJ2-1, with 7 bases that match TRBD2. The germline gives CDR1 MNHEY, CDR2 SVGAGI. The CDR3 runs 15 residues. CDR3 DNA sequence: TGTGCCAGCACCGAAGCGGGAAGCTCCTACGATGAGCAGTTCTTC. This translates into CASTEAGSSYDEQFF.

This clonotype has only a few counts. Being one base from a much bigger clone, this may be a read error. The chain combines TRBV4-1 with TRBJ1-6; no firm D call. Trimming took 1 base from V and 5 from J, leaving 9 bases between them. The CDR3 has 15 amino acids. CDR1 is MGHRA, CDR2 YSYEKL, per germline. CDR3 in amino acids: CASSQGWTDNSPLHF. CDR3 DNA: TGCGCCAGCAGCCAAGGGTGGACGGATAATTCACCCCTCCACTTT.

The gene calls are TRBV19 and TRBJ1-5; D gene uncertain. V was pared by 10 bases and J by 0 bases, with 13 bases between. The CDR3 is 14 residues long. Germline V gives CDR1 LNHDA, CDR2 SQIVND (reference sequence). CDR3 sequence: CAMSGPYSNQPQHF. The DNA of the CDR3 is TGTGCCATGTCGGGTCCCTATAGCAATCAGCCCCAGCATTTT.

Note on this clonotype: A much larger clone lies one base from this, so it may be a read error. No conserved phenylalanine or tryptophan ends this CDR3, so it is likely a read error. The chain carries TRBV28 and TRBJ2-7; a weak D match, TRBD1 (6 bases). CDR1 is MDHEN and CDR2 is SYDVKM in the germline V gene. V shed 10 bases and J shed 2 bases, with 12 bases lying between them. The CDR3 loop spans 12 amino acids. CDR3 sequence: CATLDSPYEQYS. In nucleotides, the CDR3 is TGTGCCACATTGGACAGCCCCTACGAGCAGTACTCC.

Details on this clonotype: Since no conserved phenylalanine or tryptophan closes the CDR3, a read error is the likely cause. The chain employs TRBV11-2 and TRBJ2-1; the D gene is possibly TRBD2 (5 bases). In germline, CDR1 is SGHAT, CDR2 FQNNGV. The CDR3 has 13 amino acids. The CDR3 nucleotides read TGTGCCAACAGCTTAGATTACAGCGGTGAGCAGTTCTCC. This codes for CANSLDYSGEQFS.